The 28 T cell receptor beta chains below all came from one sample that was sequenced in a study of cytomegalovirus exposure and HLA in healthy donors. The PCR made use of 60 Vbeta and 13 Jbeta primers. The protocol was immunoSEQ multiplex PCR, while the TCRdb copy is restricted to in-frame clones and leaves out a portion. Of about 78,000 clones in the sample, about 81% were seen once. The specimen was PBMCs. These TCRs come from a woman aged 45-60 years in good health and CMV-seronegative.

The rearrangement links TRBV7-8 to TRBJ2-5, with 7 bases lining up with TRBD1. Germline V gene data show CDR1 as SGHVS and CDR2 as FQNEAQ. The J segment lost 4 bases and the V segment lost 5 bases, leaving 4 bases of the junction unmatched. The CDR3 contains 13 residues. The CDR3 DNA reads as TGTGCCAGCAGCCCGAGGACAGGAGAGACCCAGTACTTC. Translated, it gives CASSPRTGETQYF. Complete variable domain (other parts from reference TRBV7-8 and TRBJ2-5): GAGVSQSPRYKVAKRGQDVALRCDPISGHVSLFWYQQALGQGPEFLTYFQNEAQLDKSGLPSDRFFAERPEGSVSTLKIQRTQQEDSAVYLCASSPRTGETQYFGPGTRLLVL.

The rearrangement uses TRBV2 and TRBJ2-5; 7 bases map to TRBD2. Trimming cost V 8 bases and J 5 bases; bases outside gene matches: 5. Germline lookup yields CDR1 SNHLY and CDR2 FYNNEI. This CDR3 region has 12 residues. CDR3 in DNA: TGTGCCAGCCGGGGGGTCGCGGAGACCCAGTACTTC. This sequence encodes CASRGVAETQYF.

This rearrangement joins TRBV6-5 to TRBJ2-1; 8 bases are a match to TRBD2. The junction had 5 bases not matched to a gene; V was cut back by 6 bases and J by 7 bases. CDR1 and CDR2 (germline): MNHEY, SVGAGI. This CDR3 region has 13 residues. Here the CDR3 reads CASRIAGQNEQFF. In nucleotides, the CDR3 is TGTGCCAGCAGGATAGCGGGGCAAAATGAGCAGTTCTTC.

DNA of the CDR3: TGCAGCGTGGCACTAAGACTAGCGGACTACGAGCAGTACTTC. This codes for CSVALRLADYEQYF. V usage is TRBV29-1 and J usage is TRBJ2-7, with 9 bases fitting TRBD2. The junction had 9 bases not matched to a gene; V was cut back by 6 bases and J by 3 bases. The CDR3 consists of 14 residues. CDR1 is SQVTM, CDR2 ANQGSEA, per germline.

The chain combines TRBV5-6 with TRBJ1-2, with D perhaps TRBD1 (5 bases). The CDR3 has 14 amino acids. Trimming stripped 1 base from V and 2 bases from J, with 9 bases between. The germline gives CDR1 SGHDT, CDR2 YYEEEE. The CDR3 region has the DNA TGTGCCAGCAGCTTGTTAAGGGGAAACTATGGCTACACCTTC. Protein product: CASSLLRGNYGYTF.

The chain has TRBV4-1 and TRBJ1-3; no reliable D call. V was clipped by 4 bases and J by 0 bases, with 7 bases between them. This CDR3 has 14 residues. In germline, CDR1 is MGHRA, CDR2 YSYEKL. The CDR3 nucleotides read TGCGCCAGCAGCCGCGAGAGCTCTGGAAACACCATATATTTT. Its protein is CASSRESSGNTIYF.

As regards this clone: One end of the junction fails to match germline, which may point to a read error. The rearrangement joins TRBV6-1 to TRBJ1-5; D uncertain. Germline assignment: CDR1 MNHNS and CDR2 SASEGT. The CDR3 loop spans 16 amino acids. CDR3 amino acids: CVSSGSGLRGNQPQHF. The CDR3 DNA follows: TGTGTCAGCAGTGGATCGGGTCTACGGGGCAATCAGCCCCAGCATTTT.

This clone has only one observation. The chain recombines TRBV27 with TRBJ1-6; D gene uncertain. Germline CDR1 is MNHEY and CDR2 is SMNVEV (reference sequence). This CDR3 region has 16 residues. The ends were cut back, 7 bases at V and 9 bases at J, with 22 bases in the middle. CDR3 sequence: CASTLGPSGGFSPLHF. The CDR3, as DNA: TGTGCCAGCACCCTTGGGCCCAGTGGCGGGTTTTCACCCCTCCACTTT.

The chain carries TRBV30 and TRBJ1-1; D uncertain. From germline, CDR1 is GTSNPN and CDR2 SVGIG (reference sequence). CDR3 length: 16 amino acids. Trimming took 0 bases from V and 7 from J, leaving 21 bases between them. CDR3 DNA sequence: TGTGCCTGGAGTGTATACGGCCGTCCATCAAGCGGTGAAGCTTTCTTT. As protein: CAWSVYGRPSSGEAFF.

Only one count was recorded for this clone. This chain connects TRBV6-1 to TRBJ2-7; a weak D match, TRBD1 (5 bases). V was cut by 3 bases and J by 2 bases, with 8 bases left in between. Germline CDR1 is MNHNS and CDR2 is SASEGT. CDR3 length: 13 amino acids. The CDR3 bases are TGTGCCAGCAGTGACAGGGTTCCCTACGAGCAGTACGTC. It codes for CASSDRVPYEQYV.

This rearrangement joins TRBV7-9 to TRBJ1-1, with TRBD1 matching over 7 bases. Germline V gene lookup returns CDR1 SEHNR and CDR2 FQNEAQ (reference sequence). The CDR3 loop spans 18 amino acids. Losses at the gene ends were 0 bases for V and 1 base for J; bases not matched to a gene: 11. The CDR3 here is CASSLAGYLTGSNTEAFF. The CDR3 DNA is TGTGCCAGCAGCTTAGCTGGCTACTTGACAGGGTCGAACACTGAAGCTTTCTTT.

CDR3 loop: CASSPDRGLDEQYF. The CDR3, as DNA: TGCGCCAGCAGCCCTGACAGGGGGCTGGACGAGCAGTACTTC. This chain connects TRBV5-1 to TRBJ2-5, with 10 bases that match TRBD1. The DNA end lines up better with TRBJ2-7; the J call may be wrong. Germline CDR1 SGHRS, CDR2 YFSETQ. The CDR3 length is 14 residues.

The chain joins TRBV7-9 to TRBJ2-1; 9 nucleotides match TRBD2. Germline CDR1 SEHNR, CDR2 FQNEAQ (reference sequence). V lost 5 bases and J lost 8; bases outside the gene matches: 10. This CDR3 comprises 15 residues. The CDR3 sequence is CASSGTGTSFDEQFF. In DNA, the CDR3 is TGTGCCAGCAGCGGCACCGGGACTAGCTTTGATGAGCAGTTCTTC.

This clone was seen only a few times. This chain connects TRBV21-1 to TRBJ2-7; the DNA was not compared with TRBD2, the D call given in the table. TRBV21-1 is a documented pseudogene. CDR3 length: 16 amino acids. The DNA of the CDR3 is TGTGCCAGCAGCAAAGCGTTGGGAAGCGGTTCCTACGAGCAGTACTTC. Protein sequence: CASSKALGSGSYEQYF.

The V gene is TRBV6-5, the J gene TRBJ1-3; possibly TRBD1 for D (5 bases). The V gene lost 2 bases and the J gene lost 0 bases, with 8 bases spanning the gap. The CDR3 totals 15 residues. Germline-derived CDR1 and CDR2 are MNHEY and SVGAGI. In DNA, the CDR3 is TGTGCCAGCAGTTACGGTACAGGCTCTGGAAACACCATATATTTT. Its protein is CASSYGTGSGNTIYF.

The genes are TRBV7-2 and TRBJ1-1; D might be TRBD1 (6 bases). The CDR3 spans 15 residues. V was shortened by 1 base and J by 2 bases, with 11 bases between the two germline ends. Looked up from germline, CDR1 is SGHTA and CDR2 is FQGNSA. DNA for the CDR3: TGTGCCAGCAGCTTAGTTCGGGGGGCTAACACTGAAGCTTTCTTT. It yields the protein CASSLVRGANTEAFF. Variable domain in full (rest from reference TRBV7-2 and TRBJ1-1): GAGVSQSPSNKVTEKGKDVELRCDPISGHTALYWYRQSLGQGLEFLIYFQGNSAPDKSGLPSDRFSAERTGGSVSTLTIQRTQQEDSAVYLCASSLVRGANTEAFFGQGTRLTVV.

J is TRBJ2-1 and V is TRBV29-1; 12 nucleotides agree with TRBD2. Germline loops: CDR1 SQVTM, CDR2 ANQGSEA. Trimming at V came to 3 bases and at J to 8 bases, leaving 5 bases not matched to a gene. This CDR3 spans 14 amino acids. The CDR3 here is CSVDKTSGGDEQFF. As DNA, the CDR3 is TGCAGCGTTGACAAGACTAGCGGGGGCGATGAGCAGTTCTTC.

The chain is built from TRBV27 and TRBJ2-7, with a tentative D call TRBD2 (5 bases). Per the germline V gene, CDR1 is MNHEY and CDR2 is SMNVEV (reference sequence). V dropped 8 bases and J dropped 3 bases, with 20 bases sitting between them. This CDR3 has 15 residues. CDR3 amino acids: CASVVRVAEDYEQYV. Here the CDR3 DNA reads TGTGCCAGCGTTGTCCGAGTTGCGGAGGACTACGAGCAGTACGTC.

The DNA of the CDR3 is TGTGCCAGCAGTGACTCTACGGGACAGGGTCTCGACGAGCAGTACTTC. Its protein product is CASSDSTGQGLDEQYF. The chain joins TRBV2 to TRBJ2-7, with 9 bases matching TRBD1. The V gene end was trimmed by 3 bases and the J gene end by 5 bases; junction bases not matched to a gene: 11. Germline V gene lookup returns CDR1 SNHLY and CDR2 FYNNEI. The CDR3 extends over 16 amino acids.

The chain recombines TRBV28 with TRBJ2-1; a weak D match, TRBD2 (6 bases). V was pared by 3 bases and J by 4 bases, with 25 bases between. CDR1 and CDR2 (germline): MDHEN, SYDVKM. The CDR3 extends over 19 amino acids. CDR3 residues: CASSLLPPTVADDYNEQFF. The CDR3 DNA follows: TGTGCCAGCAGTTTGTTACCCCCTACAGTAGCGGATGATTACAATGAGCAGTTCTTC.

This clone was observed a handful of times. This chain uses TRBV7-8 with TRBJ2-7, with D possibly being TRBD2 (5 bases). The CDR3 is made up of 16 amino acids. V lost 0 bases and J 3 bases, leaving 15 bases between the germline ends. The germline V gene encodes CDR1 SGHVS and CDR2 FQNEAQ. The CDR3 region has the DNA TGTGCCAGCAGCTTAGCGCACGATGGCGGGCGCTACGAGCAGTACTTC. It yields the protein CASSLAHDGGRYEQYF.

The rearrangement joins TRBV5-1 to TRBJ2-5, with D unresolved. In germline, CDR1 is SGHRS, CDR2 YFSETQ. V was trimmed by 3 bases and J by 3 bases, leaving 3 bases between them. This CDR3 region has 11 residues. The CDR3 sequence: CASSSKETQYF. The CDR3 DNA reads as TGCGCCAGCAGCTCTAAAGAGACCCAGTACTTC. The full variable domain, with the rest looked up from reference TRBV5-1 and TRBJ2-5, is KAGVTQTPRYLIKTRGQQVTLSCSPISGHRSVSWYQQTPGQGLQFLFEYFSETQRNKGNFPGRFSGRQFSNSRSEMNVSTLELGDSALYLCASSSKETQYFGPGTRLLVL.

The CDR3 sequence: CAISEFRTGGRETQYF. The CDR3 nucleotides are TGTGCCATCAGTGAGTTTCGGACAGGGGGGAGAGAGACCCAGTACTTC. V gene TRBV10-3 combines with J gene TRBJ2-5, with 10 bases lining up with TRBD1. Germline lookup yields CDR1 ENHRY and CDR2 SYGVKD. The CDR3 runs to 16 residues. Unmatched junction bases numbered 6, after V lost 1 base and J lost 4 bases.

The chain employs TRBV7-3 and TRBJ1-1, with 10 bases aligning to TRBD1. The germline gives CDR1 SGHTA, CDR2 FQGTGA. The CDR3 contains 12 residues. Trimming cost V 6 bases and J 11 bases; bases outside gene matches: 6. The CDR3 coding sequence is TGTGCCAGCAGTAACGGACAGGGGGAGGCTTTCTTT. Translated: CASSNGQGEAFF.

V is TRBV9 and J is TRBJ2-1, with D maybe TRBD2 (5 bases). The V end lost 4 bases, the J end lost 0 bases, and 11 bases lay between the germline ends. Germline CDR1 SGDLS, CDR2 YYNGEE. There are 15 residues in the CDR3. The CDR3 DNA reads TGTGCCAGCAGCTCGGGTGGGAGCTCCTACAATGAGCAGTTCTTC. It yields the protein CASSSGGSSYNEQFF.

The chain uses TRBV4-3 and TRBJ1-1; possibly TRBD1 for D (6 bases). The germline gives CDR1 LGHNA, CDR2 YSLEER. The CDR3 is 15 residues long. V dropped 0 bases and J dropped 1 base, with 9 bases sitting between them. This CDR3 is CASSQDRTENTEAFF. CDR3 coding DNA: TGCGCCAGCAGCCAAGATAGGACAGAGAACACTGAAGCTTTCTTT.

The chain has TRBV19 and TRBJ1-2; 8 bases match TRBD1. The CDR3 totals 15 residues. With V trimmed by 5 bases and J by 8 bases, 13 bases remained unmatched. In germline, CDR1 is LNHDA, CDR2 SQIVND (reference sequence). The CDR3 DNA reads TGTGCCAGTAGTGGGGCTGGACAGGGTGTGAACGGCTACACCTTC. Its protein is CASSGAGQGVNGYTF.

The gene calls are TRBV21-1 and TRBJ2-2; the table's TRBD2 call for D was not verified on the DNA. TRBV21-1 is tagged as a pseudogene. The CDR3 totals 13 residues. Here the CDR3 DNA reads TGTGCCAGCAGCCCTCGACTAGACGGGGAGCTGTTTTTT. Its protein product is CASSPRLDGELFF.